In its sample, the clone carrying this TCR beta chain was seen many times. A single record per CDR3 protein comes from TCRdb applying MiXCR to the reads. The sample holds around 530,000 distinct CDR3 sequences, approximately 25% seen once. The junction had 11 bases not matched to a gene; V was cut back by 5 bases and J by 4 bases. Germline CDR1 is SGHVS and CDR2 is FQNEAQ. The CDR3 has 17 residues. This entry belongs to a study of T cell repertoires in cytomegalovirus infection. What was sequenced was PBMCs. This clonotype originated in a human donor in good health (CMV status not recorded). Some clones in this sample may be carry-over from other donors' samples. This chain uses TRBV7-8 with TRBJ2-2; 9 nucleotides align to TRBD1. In nucleotides, the CDR3 is TGTGCCAGCAGCCCCCGGACAGGGGAGCGTGCCACCGGGGAGCTGTTTTTT. It codes for CASSPRTGERATGELFF.